The clone carrying this TCR beta chain was seen at least ten times. The antigen is undetermined. The CDR3 contains 11 residues. The germline V gene encodes CDR1 MNHEY and CDR2 SVGAGI. The ends lost 8 bases at V and 3 bases at J; junction bases unmatched: 1. This sample is part of a study of neurological immune-mediated disorders. With 10-nucleotide random UMIs included, cDNA was synthesized by 5'RACE. Over 170 million TCR-beta sequences from 15-18 subjects came out of each sequencing run. TCRdb reanalysed the 5' RACE reads using MiXCR and keeps one entry per CDR3 protein. The data contain around 49,000 distinct CDR3 sequences, about an eighth of them singletons. Documented time point: longitudinal time-point 3. Unsorted libraries came from 2 million PBMCs stored at -80 °C. Findings of the study overall: The level of TCR clonal expansion was highest in patients with HTLV-1-associated myelopathy and lowest in multiple sclerosis, where it fell below the level seen in healthy controls.

The TCR was taken from a male donor with HTLV-1-associated myelopathy (HAM/TSP). Sequenced input: PBMCs. This chain links TRBV6-5 with TRBJ2-7; 7 bases agree with TRBD1. In DNA form, the CDR3 reads TGTGCCAGCGGGACAGTCTACGAGCAGTACTTC. Its protein is CASGTVYEQYF.